This TCR beta chain was sequenced for a study of shared clonotypes between healthy human individuals. Sequencing used immunoSEQ multiplex PCR; TCRdb keeps in-frame clones, though not all of them. The sample yields approximately 2.4 million clones, approximately 95% seen once. A note on this clone: Additional DNA sequences in this sample encode the identical CDR3.

This TCR derives from a man younger than 30 in good health. The material sequenced was naive CD4+ T cells sorted from blood. Documented subset: CD45RA+ positively selected.

Written as DNA, the CDR3 is TGTGCCAGCAAACTAGCGGGCTCCTACGAGCAGTACTTC. Translated: CASKLAGSYEQYF. This chain uses TRBV2 with TRBJ2-7; 9 positions match TRBD2. Germline trimming cut 7 bases from V and 0 bases from J; bases unmatched to any gene: 1. CDR1 and CDR2 from the germline V gene are SNHLY and FYNNEI. This CDR3 region has 13 residues. Full variable domain (remainder filled in from reference TRBV2 and TRBJ2-7): EPEVTQTPSHQVTQMGQEVILRCVPISNHLYFYWYRQILGQKVEFLVSFYNNEISEKSEIFDDQFSVERPDGSNFTLKIRSTKLEDSAMYFCASKLAGSYEQYFGPGTRLTVT.